Each of the 10 T cell receptor beta chains below was sequenced from the same sample in a study of Tregs in tolerant kidney transplant recipients. TCRdb's table, derived via immunoSEQ multiplex PCR, lists solely in-frame clones and lacks some. Among 35,000 to 55,000 clones, more than 80% were seen once, and the ten largest hold around 0.67%. Material: Tregs from blood. The receptors here all came from a human donor in good health.

The V and J genes are TRBV7-2 and TRBJ1-1; weak D call: TRBD1 (5 bases). This CDR3 has 15 amino acids. Trimming removed 1 base from V and 1 base from J, with 10 bases in between. Germline V lookup: CDR1 SGHTA, CDR2 FQGNSA. CDR3 DNA sequence: TGTGCCAGCAGCTTAGATGGACAACCGAACACTGAAGCTTTCTTT. Protein: CASSLDGQPNTEAFF. Full variable domain (rest looked up from reference TRBV7-2 and TRBJ1-1): GAGVSQSPSNKVTEKGKDVELRCDPISGHTALYWYRQSLGQGLEFLIYFQGNSAPDKSGLPSDRFSAERTGGSVSTLTIQRTQQEDSAVYLCASSLDGQPNTEAFFGQGTRLTVV.

This chain connects TRBV7-9 to TRBJ1-2; no firm D call. The CDR3 is 14 amino acids. From germline, CDR1 is SEHNR and CDR2 FQNEAQ (reference sequence). V lost 6 bases and J 8 bases, leaving 19 bases between the germline ends. The CDR3 loop reads CASSFEDGRSGYTF. CDR3 sequence (DNA): TGTGCCAGCAGTTTCGAGGACGGAAGATCGGGCTACACCTTC.

As concerns this clone: Other DNA variants within this sample encode the same CDR3. The genes are TRBV6-1 and TRBJ2-1; D remains ambiguous. Trimming shortened V by 6 bases and J by 0 bases, and 9 bases separated the two germline ends. There are 14 residues in the CDR3. The germline gives CDR1 MNHNS, CDR2 SASEGT. The CDR3 here is CASRAGSSYNEQFF. The CDR3 DNA reads TGTGCCAGCAGGGCCGGAAGCTCCTACAATGAGCAGTTCTTC.

Concerning this clone itself: Sequence at one end of the junction differs from germline and may be a read error. V usage is TRBV11-2 and J usage is TRBJ1-2; D gene ambiguous. Germline CDR1 is SGHAT and CDR2 is FQNNGV. The CDR3 extends over 14 amino acids. DNA for the CDR3: TGTGCCAGCAGTTTAGCGTTTCTGGCGGGTAGCTACACCTTC. Translation: CASSLAFLAGSYTF.

This rearrangement joins TRBV2 to TRBJ2-7, with unresolved D. CDR3 length: 12 amino acids. Trimming took 8 bases from V and 6 from J, leaving 14 bases between them. Germline V gene sequence: CDR1 SNHLY, CDR2 FYNNEI. CDR3 nucleotide sequence: TGTGCCAGCGAAGACCCATACACCGAGCAGTACTTC. It translates to CASEDPYTEQYF.

The chain carries TRBV6-5 and TRBJ1-2; D remains ambiguous. This CDR3 is 13 amino acids long. The germline V and J ends were trimmed by 4 bases and 4 bases, with 10 bases remaining between them. Germline CDR1 is MNHEY and CDR2 is SVGAGI. The chain's CDR3 is CASSSDGLYGYTF. The CDR3 DNA reads as TGTGCCAGCAGTTCCGACGGACTCTATGGCTACACCTTC.

V is TRBV21-1 and J is TRBJ2-1. TRBV21-1 is labeled a pseudogene. This CDR3 region has 17 residues. CDR3: CASSKLIYMSSYNEQFF. As DNA, the CDR3 is TGTGCCAGCAGCAAACTCATATACATGAGCTCCTACAATGAGCAGTTCTTC.

A single count supports this clone. V gene TRBV4-1 combines with J gene TRBJ1-6; D unresolved. Germline V gene lookup returns CDR1 MGHRA and CDR2 YSYEKL. The CDR3 is made up of 16 amino acids. The V end lost 0 bases, the J end lost 4 bases, and 10 bases lay between the germline ends. CDR3 sequence: CASSQEGSKYNSPLHF. DNA of the CDR3: TGCGCCAGCAGCCAAGAAGGCAGCAAATATAATTCACCCCTCCACTTT.

The chain carries TRBV5-1 and TRBJ2-5; either TRBD1 or TRBD2 may supply D (7 bases each). There are 15 residues in the CDR3. Trimming shortened V by 2 bases and J by 5 bases, and 16 bases separated the two germline ends. Germline V gene data show CDR1 as SGHRS and CDR2 as YFSETQ. This chain's CDR3 is CASSFYDQGGETQYF. CDR3 sequence (DNA): TGCGCCAGCAGCTTTTATGATCAGGGGGGGGAGACCCAGTACTTC.

This clone was recorded once. The CDR3 region is CATSRPGRTGVNTEAFF. Written as DNA, the CDR3 is TGTGCCACCAGCAGACCCGGAAGGACAGGGGTGAACACTGAAGCTTTCTTT. V usage is TRBV15 and J usage is TRBJ1-1, with 9 bases matching TRBD1. The V segment lost 2 bases and the J segment 0 bases; nucleotides outside the gene matches: 7. Germline loops: CDR1 LNHNV, CDR2 YYDKDF (reference sequence). CDR3 size: 17 residues. The variable domain in full, with the rest retrieved from reference TRBV15 and TRBJ1-1, is DAMVIQNPRYQVTQFGKPVTLSCSQTLNHNVMYWYQQKSSQAPKLLFHYYDKDFNNEADTPDNFQSRRPNTSFCFLDIRSPGLGDTAMYLCATSRPGRTGVNTEAFFGQGTRLTVV.